The clone carrying this TCR beta chain was detected a few times. Its antigen is not known. The starting material, unfractionated whole blood, was used for total RNA extraction. Methods used by the authors: Sample TCR counts, which ranged from roughly 23,224 to 750,000, had a median of about 100,000. MiXCR, applied by TCRdb to the 5' RACE reads, yields one record per CDR3 protein. The V and J calls come from TCRdb's annotation, not from the publication. This sample yields 100,000 to 120,000 distinct CDR3 sequences, of which roughly 18% are seen a single time; approximately 2.6% belongs to the top ten. This entry belongs to a study of human T cells and chemical hapten exposure. Overall study results and limits: Among TCRs, those above 1 in 1000 frequency were unaffected by DPC sensitization.

The V and J ends lost 1 base and 0 bases respectively, with 19 bases between them. CDR3 length: 19 amino acids. Germline CDR1 reads SGHTA; CDR2 reads FQGNSA. This chain connects TRBV7-2 to TRBJ1-5, with a tentative D call TRBD1 (5 bases). The sequence was obtained from a human donor in good health. CDR3 protein: CASSLVSFRADYSNQPQHF. CDR3 DNA sequence: TGTGCCAGCAGCTTAGTAAGTTTCAGGGCGGATTATAGCAATCAGCCCCAGCATTTT. The variable domain in full, completed from reference TRBV7-2 and TRBJ1-5, reads GAGVSQSPSNKVTEKGKDVELRCDPISGHTALYWYRQSLGQGLEFLIYFQGNSAPDKSGLPSDRFSAERTGGSVSTLTIQRTQQEDSAVYLCASSLVSFRADYSNQPQHFGDGTRLSIL.